A selection of T cell receptor beta chains follows, all from one sample in a study of T cells in tuberculosis. TCRdb's table, derived via immunoSEQ multiplex PCR, lists solely in-frame clones and lacks some. The table has roughly 35,000 clones, more than 85% seen once; the top ten hold 5.5% to 8%. The sequenced material came from PBMCs. Receptors originate from a donor aged 10-29 years with latent tuberculosis or without tuberculosis infection. The CDR3 runs from the conserved cysteine through the conserved F or W. Fields, in order: clone size, V gene, J gene, D gene, CDR3 protein, CDR3 DNA. The D gene is left open where the match is weak. Clone size is given for some rows only: seen once, a few or many times, or a class if the clone is expanded.

size: -; V: TRBV25-1; J: TRBJ1-1; D: -; CDR3: CASSYTDLPEAFF; DNA: TGTGCCAGCAGCTACACCGACTTGCCTGAAGCTTTCTTT
size: -; V: TRBV30; J: TRBJ1-6; D: TRBD1; CDR3: CAWSSNSGGNAYNSPLHF; DNA: TGTGCCTGGAGCTCGAATTCAGGGGGCAACGCCTATAATTCACCCCTCCACTTT
size: -; V: TRBV5-1; J: TRBJ2-1; D: TRBD2; CDR3: CASSSTSAGGANEQFF; DNA: TGCGCCAGCAGCTCAACCTCTGCCGGGGGGGCGAATGAGCAGTTCTTC
size: -; V: TRBV27; J: TRBJ2-3; D: TRBD1; CDR3: CASSSSRDRSGGDTQYF; DNA: TGTGCCAGCAGTTCGTCCCGGGACAGGTCCGGGGGAGATACGCAGTATTTT
size: -; V: TRBV9; J: TRBJ1-2; D: TRBD1; CDR3: CASSTRTGWDGYTF; DNA: TGTGCCAGCAGCACCCGGACAGGGTGGGATGGCTACACCTTC
size: -; V: TRBV5-5; J: TRBJ2-7; D: -; CDR3: CASSLDLVSHEQYF; DNA: TGTGCCAGCAGCTTGGATCTGGTTAGCCACGAGCAGTACTTC
size: -; V: TRBV7-6; J: TRBJ1-2; D: -; CDR3: CASSARLGYGYTF; DNA: TGTGCCAGCAGCGCAAGACTTGGCTATGGCTACACCTTC
size: -; V: TRBV27; J: TRBJ1-6; D: TRBD1; CDR3: CASSLRGQKDSPLHF; DNA: TGTGCCAGCAGTCTCAGGGGGCAAAAGGATTCACCCCTCCACTTT
size: -; V: TRBV27; J: TRBJ2-7; D: -; CDR3: CASSLRGGEVTYEQYF; DNA: TGTGCCAGCAGTTTAAGGGGCGGGGAAGTTACCTACGAGCAGTACTTC
size: few; V: TRBV4-2; J: TRBJ1-2; D: -; CDR3: CASGLQGDYGYTF; DNA: TGTGCCAGCGGCCTACAGGGTGACTATGGCTACACCTTC
size: -; V: TRBV6-5; J: TRBJ1-2; D: TRBD1; CDR3: CASSVTGTANYGYTF; DNA: TGTGCCAGCAGTGTTACCGGGACAGCCAATTATGGCTACACCTTC
size: -; V: TRBV5-1; J: TRBJ1-2; D: -; CDR3: CASASGTNYGYTF; DNA: TGCGCCAGCGCCTCCGGGACAAACTATGGCTACACCTTC
size: -; V: TRBV5-5; J: TRBJ1-2; D: TRBD1; CDR3: CASSSAATGAYGYTF; DNA: TGTGCCAGCAGCTCGGCGGCCACAGGGGCCTATGGCTACACCTTC
size: -; V: TRBV20-1; J: TRBJ1-1; D: -; CDR3: CSASRAFF; DNA: TGCAGTGCTAGCAGGGCTTTCTTT
size: -; V: TRBV9; J: TRBJ2-1; D: TRBD1; CDR3: CASSALPRTGTSYNEQFF; DNA: TGTGCCAGCAGCGCCTTACCCCGGACAGGGACTTCCTACAATGAGCAGTTCTTC
size: once; V: TRBV23-1; J: TRBJ2-7; D: -; CDR3: CASSLFSGTGVSGGSEQYF; DNA: TGCGCCAGCAGTCTATTTTCGGGGACAGGGGTTAGCGGGGGGTCCGAGCAGTACTTC
size: -; V: TRBV11-2; J: TRBJ2-6; D: TRBD1; CDR3: CASSLGQGTAGANVLTF; DNA: TGTGCCAGCAGCTTGGGACAGGGGACGGCTGGGGCCAACGTCCTGACTTTC
size: -; V: TRBV5-1; J: TRBJ1-1; D: TRBD1; CDR3: CASSGTGAIEAFF; DNA: TGCGCCAGCAGCGGGACAGGGGCGATTGAAGCTTTCTTT
size: -; V: TRBV5-1; J: TRBJ2-1; D: -; CDR3: CASSHIGGNEQFF; DNA: TGCGCCAGCAGCCACATCGGGGGCAATGAGCAGTTCTTC
size: -; V: TRBV27; J: TRBJ2-7; D: -; CDR3: CASRLTVYSSYEQYF; DNA: TGTGCCAGCAGACTGACAGTTTATAGCTCCTACGAGCAGTACTTC
size: -; V: TRBV2; J: TRBJ1-1; D: -; CDR3: CASSERGGEAFF; DNA: TGTGCCAGCAGTGAACGGGGAGGTGAAGCTTTCTTT
size: -; V: TRBV2; J: TRBJ1-2; D: TRBD1; CDR3: CASSEQGLNYGYTF; DNA: TGTGCCAGCAGCGAACAGGGGTTAAACTATGGCTACACCTTC